Reported below is one TCR beta chain. What it binds is not known. Two oligonucleotides, mixed equimolar, formed the beta constant-region primer covering TRBC1 and TRBC2. Four rounds of PCR amplified the ligated cDNA using nested alpha and beta constant-region primers plus SP2. In TCRdb, the UMI-ligation and nested PCR reads were re-called with MiXCR into one record per CDR3 protein. The sample lists about 120,000 distinct CDR3 sequences; 35% to 40% were seen once. These data originate in a study of naive and memory T cell subsets. Overall study findings and caveats: Over 85% of naive TCR sequences appeared only once after error correction, unlike memory subsets. The power law exponent of TCR abundance differed between naive and memory cells. Activation and differentiation may alter RNA-based TCR counts.

The CDR3 contains 15 residues. The trim removed 6 bases at V and 7 bases at J, leaving 13 bases unmatched. The germline V gene has CDR1 DFQATT and CDR2 SNEGSKA (reference sequence). Alpha and beta libraries were amplified separately from the second PCR onward. The sample taken for sequencing was central memory CD4+ T cells from blood. The chain uses TRBV20-1 and TRBJ1-4; TRBD1 matches at 8 bases. This receptor was taken from a human donor in good health. The CDR3 DNA reads TGCAGTGCCCGGGCCCCCGGGACAGGACGTGAAAAACTGTTTTTT. Its translation: CSARAPGTGREKLFF.